Following are 27 T cell receptor beta chains from one sample sequenced in a study of CXCR3-negative and CXCR3-positive naive CD8 T cells. The study made its TRB cDNA libraries by 5' RACE, adding UMI labels. TCRdb re-called the 5' RACE reads and shows each CDR3 protein once, DNA omitted. The sample holds roughly 40,000 distinct CDR3 sequences. The specimen sequenced was naive CXCR3- CD8+ T cells from blood. As to subset: CD45RO-CCR7+CD27+CD95- naive CD8+ T cells lacking CXCR3 (TNR3-). These receptors all stem from a human donor in good health. Some clones in this sample may be carry-over from other donors' samples.

The CDR3 reads CASSQEYEQFF. The chain is built from TRBV14 and TRBJ2-1. CDR1 is SGHDN, CDR2 FVKESK, per germline. This CDR3 has 11 residues.

This rearrangement joins TRBV11-2 to TRBJ1-1. From germline, CDR1 is SGHAT and CDR2 FQNNGV. This CDR3 contains 12 residues. The chain's CDR3 is CASGYLNTEAFF.

The chain uses TRBV28 and TRBJ1-6; TCRdb's D call of TRBD1 is untestable without DNA. Germline V lookup: CDR1 MDHEN, CDR2 SYDVKM. This CDR3 comprises 14 residues. The CDR3 reads CASSLTGMGSPLHF.

This clonotype is called medium-sized based on its frequency. The rearrangement uses TRBV4-1 and TRBJ1-1; TCRdb outputs TRBD1, but without DNA this stays unchecked. The CDR3 contains 15 residues. Germline lookup yields CDR1 MGHRA and CDR2 YSYEKL. CDR3 region: CASSQSGAMNTEAFF.

The V and J genes are TRBV6-2 or TRBV6-3 and TRBJ1-3. CDR1 is MNHEY, CDR2 SVGEGT, per germline. The CDR3 is 15 residues long. CDR3 protein: CASSYSRTSGNTIYF.

The V gene is TRBV4-1, the J gene TRBJ2-3; the D gene TCRdb calls, TRBD2, cannot be checked with no DNA. The CDR3 is 12 amino acids. Germline V gene sequence: CDR1 MGHRA, CDR2 YSYEKL. CDR3 in amino acids: CASRQSGDTQYF.

The rearrangement links TRBV6-5 to TRBJ1-1; the D gene TCRdb calls, TRBD1, cannot be checked with no DNA. Germline CDR1 and CDR2: MNHEY and SVGAGI. CDR3 length equals 14 residues. The CDR3 is CASSLQGGATEAFF.

The genes are TRBV10-2 and TRBJ2-2; checking the TCRdb D call of TRBD2 is not possible without DNA. The CDR3 has 16 residues. The germline V gene encodes CDR1 WSHSY and CDR2 SAAADI. The CDR3 sequence: CASSDLAGERGGELFF.

This sequence joins TRBV9 and TRBJ1-1; TCRdb outputs TRBD1, but without DNA this stays unchecked. From germline, CDR1 is SGDLS and CDR2 YYNGEE. The CDR3 runs 14 residues. CDR3 sequence reads: CASSTGGSDTEAFF.

The chain uses TRBV6-6 and TRBJ1-1. The CDR3 totals 13 residues. CDR1 MNHNY and CDR2 SVGAGI come from the germline V gene (reference sequence). The CDR3 loop reads CASSYSENTEAFF.

The chain recombines TRBV7-3 with TRBJ2-5; the TRBD1 assignment by TCRdb is unverifiable without DNA. Germline loops: CDR1 SGHTA, CDR2 FQGTGA. The CDR3 totals 13 residues. This chain's CDR3 is CASSLTGGGTQYF.

The V gene is TRBV28, the J gene TRBJ2-1; TCRdb indicates TRBD1, and absent DNA this call remains unverified. The CDR3 covers 12 residues. Germline V gene data show CDR1 as MDHEN and CDR2 as SYDVKM. CDR3: CASSPRRNEQFF.

V and J are TRBV27 and TRBJ2-3. The CDR3 covers 13 residues. The germline gives CDR1 MNHEY, CDR2 SMNVEV (reference sequence). The CDR3 reads CASSPNSGDTQYF.

The rearrangement joins TRBV20-1 to TRBJ2-1; the D call of TRBD2 rests on TCRdb alone, since no DNA is present to check it. Germline CDR1 DFQATT, CDR2 SNEGSKA (reference sequence). The CDR3 contains 16 residues. CDR3: CSASLDIAGLTSGQFF.

The gene calls are TRBV28 and TRBJ2-1; TCRdb's assignment of TRBD2 cannot be checked, as there is no DNA. The CDR3 is 17 amino acids. Germline CDR1 and CDR2: MDHEN and SYDVKM. Here the CDR3 reads CASSLGLSGGSYNEQFF.

CDR3 sequence: CASSQGTGELFF. J is TRBJ2-2 and V is TRBV3-1. CDR1 and CDR2 from the germline V gene are LGHDT and YNNKEL (reference sequence). The CDR3 spans 12 residues.

This rearrangement joins TRBV7-6 to TRBJ2-7; as DNA is missing, the TRBD2 call by TCRdb cannot be tested. The length of the CDR3 is 15 residues. Germline V gene sequence: CDR1 SGHVS, CDR2 FNYEAQ. The CDR3 spells CASSLETLAVYEQYF.

This rearrangement joins TRBV25-1 to TRBJ1-2. CDR1 and CDR2 from the germline V gene are MGHDK and SYGVNS. This CDR3 has 13 residues. The CDR3 region is CASLKTEGRGYTF.

The J gene is TRBJ2-1, the V gene TRBV28; no DNA is available, so the TRBD1 call from TCRdb remains unchecked. CDR3 size: 14 residues. Germline CDR1 reads MDHEN; CDR2 reads SYDVKM. CDR3 sequence reads: CASSPGQGPNEQFF. The variable domain in full, with the rest retrieved from reference TRBV28 and TRBJ2-1, is DVKVTQSSRYLVKRTGEKVFLECVQDMDHENMFWYRQDPGLGLRLIYFSYDVKMKEKGDIPEGYSVSREKKERFSLILESASTNQTSMYLCASSPGQGPNEQFFGPGTRLTVL.

CDR3 residues: CASSLSSLAGETQYF. The rearrangement joins TRBV28 to TRBJ2-5; the TRBD2 assignment by TCRdb is unverifiable without DNA. The CDR3 covers 15 residues. The germline V gene has CDR1 MDHEN and CDR2 SYDVKM.

Considering frequency, this clonotype is medium-sized. This sequence joins TRBV12-3 or TRBV12-4 and TRBJ2-7; there is no DNA to check the TCRdb D call of TRBD1. The CDR3 spans 14 residues. CDR3 amino acids: CASSLFLGQGTQYF.

This rearrangement joins TRBV4-1 to TRBJ2-2. The CDR3 is 12 residues long. Germline CDR1 reads MGHRA; CDR2 reads YSYEKL. The CDR3: CASSQVDGELFF.

This chain connects TRBV2 to TRBJ2-7. Germline V gene lookup returns CDR1 SNHLY and CDR2 FYNNEI. This CDR3 contains 13 residues. CDR3 protein: CASSEGTTYEQYF.

This sequence joins TRBV14 and TRBJ2-5. Germline V gene lookup returns CDR1 SGHDN and CDR2 FVKESK. The CDR3 has 15 residues. Here the CDR3 reads CASSQDWADQETQYF.

The rearrangement links TRBV7-6 to TRBJ2-7; TCRdb's D call of TRBD2 is untestable without DNA. The V gene's germline CDR1 is SGHVS and CDR2 FNYEAQ. This CDR3 contains 15 residues. This CDR3 is CASSPKLGDFNEQYF. Complete variable domain (other parts from reference TRBV7-6 and TRBJ2-7): GAGVSQSPRYKVTKRGQDVALRCDPISGHVSLYWYRQALGQGPEFLTYFNYEAQQDKSGLPNDRFSAERPEGSISTLTIQRTEQRDSAMYRCASSPKLGDFNEQYFGPGTRLTVT.

This chain's CDR3 is CASSLPSGHNEKLFF. The chain combines TRBV7-9 with TRBJ1-4; checking the TCRdb D call of TRBD1 is not possible without DNA. The CDR3 length is 15 residues. The germline V gene encodes CDR1 SEHNR and CDR2 FQNEAQ (reference sequence). The variable domain in full, with the rest retrieved from reference TRBV7-9 and TRBJ1-4, is DTGVSQNPRHKITKRGQNVTFRCDPISEHNRLYWYRQTLGQGPEFLTYFQNEAQLEKSRLLSDRFSAERPKGSFSTLEIQRTEQGDSAMYLCASSLPSGHNEKLFFGSGTQLSVL.

The chain uses TRBV29-1 and TRBJ2-2; TCRdb calls TRBD1, which cannot be checked without DNA. The length of the CDR3 is 16 residues. The germline gives CDR1 SQVTM, CDR2 ANQGSEA. CDR3 loop: CSVERQDRANTGELFF.